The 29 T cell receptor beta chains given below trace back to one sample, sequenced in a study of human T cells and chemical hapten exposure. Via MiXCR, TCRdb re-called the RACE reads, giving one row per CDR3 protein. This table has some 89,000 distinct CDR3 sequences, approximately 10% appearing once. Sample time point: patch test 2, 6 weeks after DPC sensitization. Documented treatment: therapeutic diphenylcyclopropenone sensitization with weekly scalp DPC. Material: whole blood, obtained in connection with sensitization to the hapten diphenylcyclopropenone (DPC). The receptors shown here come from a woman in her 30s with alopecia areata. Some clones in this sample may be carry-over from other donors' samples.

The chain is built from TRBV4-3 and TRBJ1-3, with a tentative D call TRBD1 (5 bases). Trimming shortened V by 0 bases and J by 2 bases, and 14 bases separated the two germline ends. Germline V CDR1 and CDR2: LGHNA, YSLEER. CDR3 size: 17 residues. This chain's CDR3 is CASSQDVGRDAGNTIYF. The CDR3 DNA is TGCGCCAGCAGCCAAGACGTCGGCAGGGACGCTGGAAACACCATATATTTT.

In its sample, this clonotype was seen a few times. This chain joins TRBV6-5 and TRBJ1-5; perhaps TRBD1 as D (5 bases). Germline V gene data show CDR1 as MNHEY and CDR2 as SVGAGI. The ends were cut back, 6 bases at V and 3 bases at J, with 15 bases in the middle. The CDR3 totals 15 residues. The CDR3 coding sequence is TGTGCCAGCAGACAGACAGAAATACTCAATCAGCCCCAGCATTTT. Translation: CASRQTEILNQPQHF.

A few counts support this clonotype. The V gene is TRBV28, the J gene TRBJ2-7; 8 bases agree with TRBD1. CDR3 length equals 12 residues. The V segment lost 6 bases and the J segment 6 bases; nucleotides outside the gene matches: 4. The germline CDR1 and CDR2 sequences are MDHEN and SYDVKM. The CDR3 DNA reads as TGTGCCAGCAGGAGAACAGGGGGCGAGCAGTACTTC. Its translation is CASRRTGGEQYF.

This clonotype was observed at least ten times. CDR3 in amino acids: CASSIGAAGLYEQYF. CDR3 in DNA: TGTGCCAGCAGCATAGGGGCAGCCGGCCTTTACGAGCAGTACTTC. The chain links TRBV28 to TRBJ2-7; D is perhaps TRBD1 (5 bases). The CDR3 spans 15 residues. The V and J ends lost 6 bases and 4 bases respectively, with 19 bases between them. Germline assignment: CDR1 MDHEN and CDR2 SYDVKM.

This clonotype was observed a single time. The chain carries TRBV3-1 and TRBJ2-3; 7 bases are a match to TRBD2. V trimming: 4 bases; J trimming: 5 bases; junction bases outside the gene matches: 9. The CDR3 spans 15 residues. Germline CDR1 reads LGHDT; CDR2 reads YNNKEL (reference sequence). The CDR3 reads CASSPTSERQDTQYF. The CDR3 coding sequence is TGTGCCAGCAGCCCCACTAGCGAGAGGCAAGATACGCAGTATTTT.

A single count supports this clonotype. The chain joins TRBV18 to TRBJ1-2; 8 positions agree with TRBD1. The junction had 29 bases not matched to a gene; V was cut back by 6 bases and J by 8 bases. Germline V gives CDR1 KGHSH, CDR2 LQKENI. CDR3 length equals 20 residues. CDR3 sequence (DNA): TGTGCCAGCTCGCCCCAAGGGATTCCGACGGGGACAGGCAACGGGCACGGCTACACCTTC. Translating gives CASSPQGIPTGTGNGHGYTF. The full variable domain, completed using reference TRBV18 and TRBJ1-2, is NAGVMQNPRHLVRRRGQEARLRCSPMKGHSHVYWYRQLPEEGLKFMVYLQKENIIDESGMPKERFSAEFPKEGPSILRIQQVVRGDSAAYFCASSPQGIPTGTGNGHGYTFGSGTRLTVV.

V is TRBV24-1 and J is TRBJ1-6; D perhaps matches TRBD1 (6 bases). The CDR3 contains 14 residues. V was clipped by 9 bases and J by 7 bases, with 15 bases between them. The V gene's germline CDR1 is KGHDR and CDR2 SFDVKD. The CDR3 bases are TGTGCCACCCCCTCGGGACATTGGAATTCACCCCTCCACTTT. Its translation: CATPSGHWNSPLHF.

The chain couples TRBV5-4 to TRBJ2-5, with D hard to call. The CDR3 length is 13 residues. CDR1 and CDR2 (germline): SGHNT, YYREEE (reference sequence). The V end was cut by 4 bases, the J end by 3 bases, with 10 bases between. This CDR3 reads CASSRRTEETQYF. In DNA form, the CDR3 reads TGTGCCAGCAGCCGGCGAACAGAAGAGACCCAGTACTTC.

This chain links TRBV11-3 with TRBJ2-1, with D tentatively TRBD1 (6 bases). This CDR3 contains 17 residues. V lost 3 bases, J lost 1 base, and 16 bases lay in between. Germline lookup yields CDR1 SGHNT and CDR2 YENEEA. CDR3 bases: TGTGCCAGCAGCTTTGGGGTGTCAGGGGAATCCTACAATGAGCAGTTCTTC. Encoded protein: CASSFGVSGESYNEQFF.

This chain's CDR3 is CASSQDDRLTGNTIYF. The CDR3 DNA reads as TGCGCCAGCAGCCAAGACGACCGACTGACTGGAAACACCATATATTTT. The chain joins TRBV4-1 to TRBJ1-3; D not resolved. The germline CDR1 and CDR2 sequences are MGHRA and YSYEKL. Trimming left V 0 bases short and J 2 bases short, with 11 bases between. The CDR3 has 16 residues.

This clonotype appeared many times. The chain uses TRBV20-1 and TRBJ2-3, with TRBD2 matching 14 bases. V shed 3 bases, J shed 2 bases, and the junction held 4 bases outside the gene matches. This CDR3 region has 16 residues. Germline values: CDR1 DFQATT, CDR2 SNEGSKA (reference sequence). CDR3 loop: CSARPGLAGVTDTQYF. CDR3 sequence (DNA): TGCAGTGCTAGGCCGGGACTAGCGGGGGTCACAGATACGCAGTATTTT.

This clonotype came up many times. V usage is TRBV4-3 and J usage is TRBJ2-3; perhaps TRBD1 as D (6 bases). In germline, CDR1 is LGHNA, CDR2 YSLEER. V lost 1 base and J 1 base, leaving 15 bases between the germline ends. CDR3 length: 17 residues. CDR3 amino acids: CASSQVVGAGGTDTQYF. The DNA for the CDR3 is TGCGCCAGCAGCCAAGTCGTGGGGGCGGGTGGCACAGATACGCAGTATTTT.

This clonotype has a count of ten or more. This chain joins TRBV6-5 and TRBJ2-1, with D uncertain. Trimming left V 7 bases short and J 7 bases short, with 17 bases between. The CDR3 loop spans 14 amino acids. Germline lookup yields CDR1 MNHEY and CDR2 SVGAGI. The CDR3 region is CASTHLGVGNEQFF. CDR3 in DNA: TGTGCCAGCACCCATCTGGGCGTTGGGAATGAGCAGTTCTTC.

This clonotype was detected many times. The CDR3 DNA follows: TGTGCCAGCAGCCAAAGCGCAGGGGTAACCCAAGAGACCCAGTACTTC. This sequence encodes CASSQSAGVTQETQYF. The chain recombines TRBV28 with TRBJ2-5; the D gene is possibly TRBD1 (6 bases). V lost 6 bases and J lost 1, with 18 bases in between. CDR3 length: 16 residues. In germline, CDR1 is MDHEN, CDR2 SYDVKM.

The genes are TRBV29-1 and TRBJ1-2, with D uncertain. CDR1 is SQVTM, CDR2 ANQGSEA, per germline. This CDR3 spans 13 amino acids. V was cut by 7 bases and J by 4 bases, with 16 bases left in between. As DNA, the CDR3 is TGCAGCGCAGAAAGGGAGGAGACCTATGGCTACACCTTC. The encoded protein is CSAEREETYGYTF.

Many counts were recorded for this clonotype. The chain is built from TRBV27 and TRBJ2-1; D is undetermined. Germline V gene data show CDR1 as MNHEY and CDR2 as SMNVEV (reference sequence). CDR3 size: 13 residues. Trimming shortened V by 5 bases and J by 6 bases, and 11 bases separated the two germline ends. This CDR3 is CASSTYTRNEQFF. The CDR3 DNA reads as TGTGCCAGCAGTACCTATACACGCAATGAGCAGTTCTTC.

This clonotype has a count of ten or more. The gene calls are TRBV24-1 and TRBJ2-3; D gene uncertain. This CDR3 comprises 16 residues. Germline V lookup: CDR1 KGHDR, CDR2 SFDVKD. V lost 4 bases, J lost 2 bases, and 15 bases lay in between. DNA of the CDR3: TGTGCCACCAGTGACCCCCTCCGCGAAGCCACAGATACGCAGTATTTT. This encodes CATSDPLREATDTQYF.

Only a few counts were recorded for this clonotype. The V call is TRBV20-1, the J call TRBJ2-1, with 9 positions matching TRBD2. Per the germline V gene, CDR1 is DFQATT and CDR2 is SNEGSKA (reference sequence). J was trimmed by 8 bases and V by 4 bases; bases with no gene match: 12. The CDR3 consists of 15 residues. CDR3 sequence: CSATPGSGGGDEQFF. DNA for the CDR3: TGCAGTGCTACCCCCGGTAGCGGGGGTGGGGATGAGCAGTTCTTC.

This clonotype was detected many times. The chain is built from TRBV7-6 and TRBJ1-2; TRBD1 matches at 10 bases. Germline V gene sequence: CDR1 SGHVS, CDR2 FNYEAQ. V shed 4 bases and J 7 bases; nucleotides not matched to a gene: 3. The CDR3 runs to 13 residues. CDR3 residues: CASSSGTGVGYTF. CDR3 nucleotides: TGTGCCAGCAGCTCCGGGACAGGGGTTGGCTACACCTTC.

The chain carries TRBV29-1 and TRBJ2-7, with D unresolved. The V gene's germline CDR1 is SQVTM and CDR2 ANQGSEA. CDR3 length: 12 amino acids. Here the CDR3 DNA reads TGCAGTTACCTCGGGCCGCTGAACGAGCAGTACTTC. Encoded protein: CSYLGPLNEQYF.

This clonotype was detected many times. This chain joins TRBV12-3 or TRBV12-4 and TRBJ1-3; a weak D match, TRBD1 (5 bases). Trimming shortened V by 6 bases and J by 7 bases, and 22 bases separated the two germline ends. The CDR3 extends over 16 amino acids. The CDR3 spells CASSPTGVGVRNTIYF. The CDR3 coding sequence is TGTGCCAGCAGCCCGACGGGCGTAGGGGTGAGGAACACCATATATTTT.

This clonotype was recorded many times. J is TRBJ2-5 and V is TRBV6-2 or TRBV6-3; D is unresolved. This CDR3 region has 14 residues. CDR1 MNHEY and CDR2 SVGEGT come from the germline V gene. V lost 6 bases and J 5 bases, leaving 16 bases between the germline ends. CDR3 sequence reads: CASSPPRLAETQYF. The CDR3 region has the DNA TGTGCCAGCAGCCCCCCCCGGCTGGCGGAGACCCAGTACTTC.

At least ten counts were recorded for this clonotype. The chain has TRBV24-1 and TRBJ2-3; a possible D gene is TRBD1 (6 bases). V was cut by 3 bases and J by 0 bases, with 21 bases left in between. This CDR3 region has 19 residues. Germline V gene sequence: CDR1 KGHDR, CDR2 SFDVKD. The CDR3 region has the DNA TGTGCCACCAGTGATCCTAGCCGACCGACAGGTTTCAGCACAGATACGCAGTATTTT. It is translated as CATSDPSRPTGFSTDTQYF.

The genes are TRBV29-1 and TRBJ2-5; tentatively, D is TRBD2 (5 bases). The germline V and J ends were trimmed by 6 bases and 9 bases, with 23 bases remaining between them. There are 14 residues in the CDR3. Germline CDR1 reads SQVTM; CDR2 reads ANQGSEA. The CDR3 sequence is CSVPPTRAVGSQYF. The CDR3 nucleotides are TGCAGCGTACCACCGACGCGGGCTGTTGGGTCCCAGTACTTC. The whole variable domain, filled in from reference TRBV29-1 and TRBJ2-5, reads SAVISQKPSRDICQRGTSLTIQCQVDSQVTMMFWYRQQPGQSLTLIATANQGSEATYESGFVIDKFPISRPNLTFSTLTVSNMSPEDSSIYLCSVPPTRAVGSQYFGPGTRLLVL.

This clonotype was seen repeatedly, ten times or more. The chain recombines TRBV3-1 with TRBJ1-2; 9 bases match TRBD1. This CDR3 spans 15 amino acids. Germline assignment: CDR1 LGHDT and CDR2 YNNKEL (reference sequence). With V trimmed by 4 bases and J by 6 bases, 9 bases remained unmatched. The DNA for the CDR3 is TGTGCCAGCAGCCTGGGGACAGGGACAACCGATGGCTACACCTTC. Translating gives CASSLGTGTTDGYTF.

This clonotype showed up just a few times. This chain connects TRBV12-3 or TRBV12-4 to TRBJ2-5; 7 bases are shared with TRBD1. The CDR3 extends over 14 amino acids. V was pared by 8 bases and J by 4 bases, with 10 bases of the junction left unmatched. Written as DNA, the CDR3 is TGTGCCAGCTCGCCAGGGGGAACGGCAGAGACCCAGTACTTC. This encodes CASSPGGTAETQYF.

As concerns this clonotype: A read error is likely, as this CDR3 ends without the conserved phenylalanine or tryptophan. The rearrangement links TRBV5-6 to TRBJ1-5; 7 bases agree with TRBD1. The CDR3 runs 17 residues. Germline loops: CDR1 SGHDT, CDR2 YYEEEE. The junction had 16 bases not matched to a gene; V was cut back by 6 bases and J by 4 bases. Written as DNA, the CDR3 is TGTGCCAGCATCTTCGAATTATGGAGGGGGCGGAATCAGCCCCAGCATTTA. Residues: CASIFELWRGRNQPQHL.

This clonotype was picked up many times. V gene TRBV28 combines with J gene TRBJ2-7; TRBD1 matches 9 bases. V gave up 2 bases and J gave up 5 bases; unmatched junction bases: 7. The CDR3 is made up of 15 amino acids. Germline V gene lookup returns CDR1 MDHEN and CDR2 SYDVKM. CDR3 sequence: CASSLEGQGLDEQYF. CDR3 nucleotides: TGTGCCAGCAGTTTAGAGGGACAGGGCTTGGACGAGCAGTACTTC.

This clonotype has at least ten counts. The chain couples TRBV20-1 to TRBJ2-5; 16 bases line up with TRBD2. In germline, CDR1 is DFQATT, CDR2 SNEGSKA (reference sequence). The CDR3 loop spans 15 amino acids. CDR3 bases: TGCAGGGCCGGGACTAGCGGGAGGGCCTCAAAGACCCAGTACTTC. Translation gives CRAGTSGRASKTQYF.